This note documents a single T cell receptor (beta chain) sequence. The antigen this receptor binds is unknown. Base qualities are not provided; no much larger clone lies one nucleotide away. The donors were healthy, HIV-negative adults who had no recently reported acute infections or vaccinations. Every donor was a Caucasian adult residing in Nashville, Tennessee, USA. CD8 memory samples combined magnetically selected CD45RO+ cells with CCR7-negative CD45RA+ effector memory (TemRA) cells. Blood was collected by leukapheresis, and PBMCs were isolated by Ficoll-Histopaque density gradient centrifugation and then cryopreserved in liquid nitrogen vapor phase. Purity and quantity of every magnetically sorted T cell population were checked by analytical flow cytometry. Genomic DNA was isolated from every sorted fraction and measured by UV absorbance on a Nanodrop 2000c. The CDR3 contains 15 residues, cysteine and phenylalanine counted. This entry keeps only the CDR3 DNA: 45 bases, framed from base 1. Trimming takes 3 bases from V and 4 bases from J, and the germline ends sit 14 bases apart. Sequences MNHEY (CDR1) and SMNVEV (CDR2) are obtained from the germline V gene (reference sequence).

Using the deep immunoSEQ assay, TCR CDR3 regions were amplified from genomic DNA by multiplex PCR. For each cell subset, the extracted genomic DNA was distributed evenly across all wells of several immunoSEQ 96-well plates, and each plate served as one replicate. For sorted subsets, roughly 200 ng genomic DNA, equal to about 30,000 T cell genomes, was loaded into each replicate PCR. The purified libraries were quantified using a Qubit 3.0 fluorometer, sized with a Bioanalyzer 2100, and then quantified again using the KAPA Library Quantification kit. Every immunoSEQ 96-well plate was sequenced on a separate single-read 150-cycle Illumina NextSeq 550 flow cell. Per the source publication's procedure: The immunoSEQ output contained only junctional sequences without quality scores, so filtering could not match that applied to full-length reads. Sequences were annotated with PyIR, a Python wrapper for IgBLAST v1.9, using IMGT germline references to assign V/J genes and CDR3. Any read was removed if the V/J assignment was weak (E-value above 1e-6), the CDR3 was missing, or the read contained stop codons, out-of-frame junctions, or ambiguous translated residues. V3J clonotypes were defined as sequences sharing an identical inferred V gene, J gene, and CDR3 amino acid sequence. The percentage overlap between two repertoires was calculated by dividing the number of shared unique clonotypes by the size of the smaller repertoire. Three approaches were used to assess repertoire richness: RTK rarefaction, the Chao1 estimator, and Recon v2.1 estimates of unobserved clonotypes. Generation probabilities were computed with OLGA for all TCRbeta clonotypes obtained by the gDNA method from several donors. Here the immuneACCESS table is served through TCRdb, limited to in-frame sequences with V and J called. Missing clones are a known gap in these copies; in checked studies unresolved V genes cover under half, and the rest lacks a known reason. For V, J and clone size, that table is used; D and trimming come from the DNA. This sample has roughly 720,000 clones in its table, and about nine tenths of those were observed once. In total, the top ten clones hold around a third of the sample.

The data originate from a study of shared clonotypes between healthy human individuals (dated by TCRdb to about 2020). Regarding the study in general: The cohort comprised a couple of women and a few men aged 18 to 49 years. For each donor, CD4 naive and CD4 memory were each given three plates, CD8 naive was given two plates, and CD8 memory was given one plate. To estimate repertoire size and how much clonotype sharing occurs between individuals, the study deeply sequenced the blood TCR repertoires of 4 to 6 healthy adults. Libraries were prepared and TCR repertoires were sequenced by different laboratories using diverse techniques, in order to increase sequencing depth and limit assay-specific biases. Leukapheresis yielded between about 0.94 and 9.5 billion PBMCs per donor. Beyond this particular receptor, the publication reports: Across four donors, approximately 5% of naive CD4, 3.5% of naive CD8, 2.3% of memory CD4, and about 0.44% of memory CD8 clonotypes were shared. The genetic and exposure-history diversity represented was limited by the small number of donors. Even with the large sequencing depth, rarefaction of the sorted-subset datasets indicated that sequencing was incomplete. Only blood was sampled, and tissue TCR repertoires likely differ from those in blood. Pairwise subsampling indicated that sequencing depth was expected to affect the degree of clonotype sharing among donors. Larger estimated clonotype richness was generally found for naive subsets than for memory subsets. Compared with non-shared clonotypes, the clonotypes found in all four sorted-subset donors had higher generation probabilities.

The chain is made from TRBV27 and TRBJ2-3; the D segment could be TRBD2, given 5 matching bases. The receptor was derived from a man aged 18 to 29 in good health. Some clones in this sample may be carry-over from other donors' samples. Input material: memory CD8+ T cells from PBMCs. This specimen's cell subset or site label, per the study, means: CD45RO+ cells pooled with CCR7-negative TemRA cells. The nucleotide sequence reads TGTGCCAGCAGTTTCACGACTAACTGGGCAGATACGCAGTATTTT. This gives the protein CASSFTTNWADTQYF.